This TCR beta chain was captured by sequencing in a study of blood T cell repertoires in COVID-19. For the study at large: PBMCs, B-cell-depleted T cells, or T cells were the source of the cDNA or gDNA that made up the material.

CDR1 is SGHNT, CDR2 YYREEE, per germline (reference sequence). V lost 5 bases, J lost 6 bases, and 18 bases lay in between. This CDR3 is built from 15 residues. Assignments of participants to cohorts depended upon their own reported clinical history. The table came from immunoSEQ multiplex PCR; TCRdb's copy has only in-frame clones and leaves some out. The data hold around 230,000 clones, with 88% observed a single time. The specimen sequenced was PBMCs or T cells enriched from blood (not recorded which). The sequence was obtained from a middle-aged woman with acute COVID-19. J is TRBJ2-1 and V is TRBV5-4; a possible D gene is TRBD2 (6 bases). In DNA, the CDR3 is TGTGCCAGCAGTCGTGGAGGGGAACTTGGCAATGAGCAGTTCTTC. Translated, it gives CASSRGGELGNEQFF.